A selection of T cell receptor beta chains follows, all from one sample in a study of blood T cell repertoires in COVID-19. The method was immunoSEQ multiplex PCR; TCRdb's version includes in-frame clones alone and lacks a portion of them. The sample lists some 76,000 clones, approximately 81% occurring once. Sequences were obtained from peripheral blood. These receptors came from a woman aged 60 to 75 with acute or convalescent COVID-19. CDR3s include the opening cysteine and the closing phenylalanine or tryptophan. The D gene is left open where the match is weak. Clone size is not always given. Where it is, it says once, few, many or a class for expanded clones.

CDR3	DNA	D	length	size	V	J
CASSRGKLGSEAFF	TGTGCCAGCAGCCGGGGAAAGCTGGGCTCTGAAGCTTTCTTT	NA	14	NA	TRBV7-3	TRBJ1-1
CASSTDLEGATDTQYF	TGTGCCAGCAGTACCGACCTTGAGGGGGCCACAGATACGCAGTATTTT	TRBD1	16	once	TRBV2	TRBJ2-3
CATRGAGGTDTQYF	TGTGCCACACGGGGGGCGGGGGGCACAGATACGCAGTATTTT	NA	14	NA	TRBV15	TRBJ2-3
CASRPRVAGYQETQYF	TGTGCCAGCAGACCTCGGGTAGCGGGGTACCAAGAGACCCAGTACTTC	TRBD2	16	NA	TRBV6-2/TRBV6-3	TRBJ2-5
CASSRDRERNSPLHF	TGTGCCAGCAGCCGGGACAGGGAGCGTAATTCACCCCTCCACTTT	TRBD1	15	few	TRBV5-4	TRBJ1-6
CASKLDRGSNEKLFF	TGTGCCAGCAAGTTAGACAGGGGATCTAATGAAAAACTGTTTTTT	TRBD1	15	few	TRBV2	TRBJ1-4
CASRSPGGNYNEQFF	TGTGCCAGCAGATCCCCAGGGGGCAATTACAATGAGCAGTTCTTC	TRBD1	15	NA	TRBV7-9	TRBJ2-1
CASSLRQNTEAFF	TGTGCCAGCAGCTTAAGACAGAACACTGAAGCTTTCTTT	NA	13	NA	TRBV7-2	TRBJ1-1
CASSQDEELAGRPGANVLTF	TGCGCCAGCAGCCAAGATGAGGAGCTAGCGGGGCGACCTGGGGCCAACGTCCTGACTTTC	TRBD2	20	NA	TRBV4-1	TRBJ2-6
CASSEAFRTRNYGYTF	TGTGCCAGCAGTGAAGCTTTCAGAACCCGTAACTATGGCTACACCTTC	NA	16	NA	TRBV6-1	TRBJ1-2
CASSPTSGGTYNEQFF	TGTGCCAGCAGCCCAACTAGCGGGGGGACCTACAATGAGCAGTTCTTC	TRBD2	16	few	TRBV7-2	TRBJ2-1
CASSSGSRPGELFF	TGTGCCAGCAGCTCCGGGTCTCGGCCCGGGGAGCTGTTTTTT	NA	14	NA	TRBV7-2	TRBJ2-2
CSVGGDSQQPQHF	TGCAGCGTTGGTGGGGACAGCCAACAGCCCCAGCATTTT	TRBD1	13	NA	TRBV29-1	TRBJ1-5
CASSQEDGGNQPQHF	TGCGCCAGCAGCCAAGAAGACGGGGGCAATCAGCCCCAGCATTTT	NA	15	NA	TRBV4-3	TRBJ1-5
CASSVGGTGANVLTF	TGTGCCAGCAGCGTAGGAGGGACTGGGGCCAACGTCCTGACTTTC	NA	15	NA	TRBV9	TRBJ2-6